This passage covers 16 T cell receptor beta chains from one sample sequenced in a study of blood T cell repertoires in COVID-19. This table comes from immunoSEQ multiplex PCR, and its TCRdb copy is limited to in-frame clones, with some not included. Among about 340,000 clones listed, around 87% were seen once. Sequenced sample: peripheral blood. All receptors derive from a woman between 50 and 59 years old with COVID-19, enrolled during active disease.

This chain connects TRBV27 to TRBJ1-1; 8 bases map to TRBD1. The trim removed 5 bases at V and 6 bases at J, leaving 11 bases unmatched. The CDR3 has 15 residues. Germline V gene data show CDR1 as MNHEY and CDR2 as SMNVEV (reference sequence). CDR3 DNA: TGTGCCAGCAGTCCCCTATTTGGACAGGGAGCTGAAGCTTTCTTT. Its translation is CASSPLFGQGAEAFF.

The chain employs TRBV27 and TRBJ1-2; D may be TRBD1 (5 bases). The V gene lost 7 bases and the J gene lost 1 base, with 13 bases spanning the gap. This CDR3 is built from 14 residues. Looked up from germline, CDR1 is MNHEY and CDR2 is SMNVEV (reference sequence). CDR3 sequence (DNA): TGTGCCAGCAAGAAGGGGTGGATTAACTATGGCTACACCTTC. Translation gives CASKKGWINYGYTF.

This clone has more than one count but fewer than ten. This chain links TRBV14 with TRBJ2-2, with TRBD2 matching over 7 bases. Germline lookup yields CDR1 SGHDN and CDR2 FVKESK. V shed 4 bases and J 3 bases; nucleotides not matched to a gene: 8. This CDR3 region has 16 residues. The CDR3, as DNA: TGTGCCAGCAGCCCAGCAGGGCGGGAGCACACCGGGGAGCTGTTTTTT. Translating gives CASSPAGREHTGELFF.

The V call is TRBV12-5, the J call TRBJ1-3, with D perhaps TRBD1 (5 bases). The V gene's germline CDR1 is LGHNT and CDR2 FRNRAP. V was clipped by 8 bases and J by 6 bases, with 14 bases between them. The CDR3 sequence is 13 residues long. The CDR3 DNA reads as TGTGCTAGTTGTCCATCGACAGTAAACACCATATATTTT. Protein: CASCPSTVNTIYF.

V and J are TRBV6-6 and TRBJ2-1, with TRBD2 identical over 12 bases. This CDR3 spans 16 amino acids. V was pared by 2 bases and J by 3 bases, with 2 bases of the junction left unmatched. The germline V gene has CDR1 MNHNY and CDR2 SVGAGI (reference sequence). The CDR3: CASSYPTSGGYNEQFF. CDR3 nucleotide sequence: TGTGCCAGCAGTTACCCGACTAGCGGGGGCTACAATGAGCAGTTCTTC.

The chain links TRBV20-1 to TRBJ1-2; the D gene is possibly TRBD1 (5 bases). CDR1 and CDR2 (germline): DFQATT, SNEGSKA (reference sequence). The CDR3 is made up of 11 amino acids. The V end was cut by 5 bases, the J end by 8 bases, with 12 bases between. The CDR3 region is CSAPGNGGYTF. The CDR3, as DNA: TGCAGTGCTCCAGGGAATGGAGGCTACACCTTC.

The chain joins TRBV3-1 (or the pseudogene TRBV3-2) to TRBJ2-1; TRBD1 aligns across 7 bases. CDR1 is LGHDT, CDR2 YNNKEL, per germline (reference sequence). Trimming cost V 0 bases and J 8 bases; bases outside gene matches: 7. CDR3 length equals 15 residues. The chain's CDR3 is CASSQDLQGKDEQFF. In DNA, the CDR3 is TGTGCCAGCAGCCAAGATCTACAGGGGAAGGATGAGCAGTTCTTC.

This rearrangement joins TRBV12-2 to TRBJ1-2; TRBD1 reflects the table's D call only, with no check against the DNA. TRBV12-2 has pseudogene status. This CDR3 has 16 amino acids. CDR3: CASRLAHRQTSYGYTF. CDR3 nucleotide sequence: TGTGCAAGTCGCTTAGCGCACCGACAAACTTCCTATGGCTACACCTTC.

The J gene is TRBJ2-3, the V gene TRBV7-9; 11 bases line up with TRBD2. The CDR3 runs 16 residues. Trimming at V came to 5 bases and at J to 6 bases, leaving 10 bases not matched to a gene. The V gene's germline CDR1 is SEHNR and CDR2 FQNEAQ (reference sequence). The CDR3 loop reads CASSQSTSGMRDTQYF. CDR3 bases: TGTGCCAGCAGCCAGTCGACTAGCGGGATGCGTGATACGCAGTATTTT.

V usage is TRBV6-5 and J usage is TRBJ1-4, with 7 positions matching TRBD1. After removal of 6 bases from V and 4 bases from J, the junction contained 5 bases not matched to a gene. Per the germline V gene, CDR1 is MNHEY and CDR2 is SVGAGI. The CDR3 sequence is 14 residues long. The CDR3 here is CASSRQGVNEKLFF. CDR3 coding DNA: TGTGCCAGCAGCAGACAGGGAGTTAATGAAAAACTGTTTTTT.

V usage is TRBV5-1 and J usage is TRBJ2-7; maybe TRBD2 (6 bases). Germline CDR1 and CDR2: SGHRS and YFSETQ. V was pared by 0 bases and J by 5 bases, with 9 bases between. This CDR3 has 13 residues. CDR3 protein: CASSLATSHEQYF. The CDR3 DNA sequence: TGCGCCAGCAGCTTGGCTACTAGCCACGAGCAGTACTTC.

The chain recombines TRBV5-1 with TRBJ2-3, with D perhaps matching TRBD1 (6 bases). Per germline, CDR1 SGHRS and CDR2 YFSETQ. CDR3 length equals 13 residues. Deletions cut 4 bases from V and 4 bases from J, with 10 bases between. CDR3 bases: TGCGCCAGCAGCGTGACAGGTCCAGATACGCAGTATTTT. Amino acids: CASSVTGPDTQYF. The whole variable domain, filled in from reference TRBV5-1 and TRBJ2-3, reads KAGVTQTPRYLIKTRGQQVTLSCSPISGHRSVSWYQQTPGQGLQFLFEYFSETQRNKGNFPGRFSGRQFSNSRSEMNVSTLELGDSALYLCASSVTGPDTQYFGPGTRLTVL.

The count of this clone is one. The chain carries TRBV10-3 and TRBJ2-7, with D possibly TRBD1 on 6 matching bases. This CDR3 spans 14 amino acids. Germline V gives CDR1 ENHRY, CDR2 SYGVKD. Trimming pared 7 bases from V and 6 bases from J, leaving 19 bases between. The CDR3, as DNA: TGTGCCATCACTTCCGGTTCACAGGGTTCCGAGCAGTACTTC. As protein: CAITSGSQGSEQYF.

The V gene is TRBV2, the J gene TRBJ1-2; D unresolved. Trimming left V 8 bases short and J 6 bases short, with 19 bases between. The CDR3 has 14 residues. CDR1 and CDR2 (germline): SNHLY, FYNNEI. This CDR3 is CASRKVEHPNGYTF. DNA for the CDR3: TGTGCCAGCCGTAAAGTCGAGCACCCGAATGGCTACACCTTC.

J is TRBJ1-2 and V is TRBV19; TRBD1 is a possible D gene (5 bases). Germline V lookup: CDR1 LNHDA, CDR2 SQIVND (reference sequence). The CDR3 consists of 18 residues. V lost 3 bases to trimming and J lost 2 bases, with 22 bases between them. This CDR3 reads CASSMRLTVRITNYGYTF. In DNA, the CDR3 is TGTGCCAGTAGTATGCGTCTGACAGTACGGATAACCAACTATGGCTACACCTTC.

The chain combines TRBV28 with TRBJ2-3, with D possibly matching TRBD2 (5 bases). The ends were cut back, 2 bases at V and 11 bases at J, with 8 bases in the middle. Germline V CDR1 and CDR2: MDHEN, SYDVKM. The CDR3 is 11 amino acids. CDR3 protein: CASSLLDLQYF. DNA of the CDR3: TGTGCCAGCAGTTTACTGGACTTGCAGTATTTT.